This is a list of T cell receptor beta chains from one sample in a study of shared clonotypes between healthy human individuals. Sequencing was performed with immunoSEQ multiplex PCR; in TCRdb, only in-frame clones are kept and a portion is missing. The sample has fewer than 3 million clones; 80% to 95% are singletons. Sequencing input: naive CD4+ T cells from PBMCs. Source of these receptors: a man aged 18 to 30 in good health. Some clones in this sample may be carry-over from other donors' samples. Both conserved end residues are part of each CDR3. Fields, in order: V gene, clone size, D gene, J gene, CDR3 DNA, CDR3 protein. The D gene is left open where the match is weak. Clone size appears in some rows only: once, few, many, or a class for an expanded clone.

V gene: TRBV29-1; clone size: .; D gene: .; J gene: TRBJ2-5; CDR3 DNA: TGCAGCGTTCGGCGGGAAGAGACCCAGTACTTC; CDR3 protein: CSVRREETQYF
V gene: TRBV2; clone size: .; D gene: TRBD2; J gene: TRBJ2-1; CDR3 DNA: TGTGCCAGCGAGGCGGGAGGCGGGTTCTTC; CDR3 protein: CASEAGGGFF
V gene: TRBV5-4; clone size: .; D gene: TRBD2; J gene: TRBJ2-1; CDR3 DNA: TGTGCCAGCAGCTGGGGACTAGCGGGAGTGAATGAGCAGTTCTTC; CDR3 protein: CASSWGLAGVNEQFF
V gene: TRBV7-6; clone size: .; D gene: TRBD1; J gene: TRBJ1-1; CDR3 DNA: TGTGCCAGCAGCTCGACCATCCAGGGGGCCCGAACTGAAGCTTTCTTT; CDR3 protein: CASSSTIQGARTEAFF
V gene: TRBV20-1; clone size: .; D gene: .; J gene: TRBJ1-1; CDR3 DNA: TGCAGTGCTAGTGGATCTCCCAAAGCTTTCTTT; CDR3 protein: CSASGSPKAFF
V gene: TRBV18; clone size: .; D gene: .; J gene: TRBJ2-5; CDR3 DNA: TGTGCCAGCTCACCACGGTTGGACGAGACCCAGTACTTC; CDR3 protein: CASSPRLDETQYF
V gene: TRBV27; clone size: .; D gene: .; J gene: TRBJ1-1; CDR3 DNA: TGTGCCAGCAGTTTATGGGGGGGTGGGGGGCTCGACACTGAAGCTTTCTTT; CDR3 protein: CASSLWGGGGLDTEAFF
V gene: TRBV9; clone size: .; D gene: .; J gene: TRBJ2-5; CDR3 DNA: TGTGCCAGCAGCGTAGGATCGAGGGAAGAGACCCAGTACTTC; CDR3 protein: CASSVGSREETQYF
V gene: TRBV30; clone size: .; D gene: .; J gene: TRBJ1-1; CDR3 DNA: TGTGCCTGGGAGAACTCTGGAGGGGAAGCTTTCTTT; CDR3 protein: CAWENSGGEAFF
V gene: TRBV5-1; clone size: .; D gene: .; J gene: TRBJ2-3; CDR3 DNA: TGCGCCAGCAGCCCTTTGGGGGGAGTGGCAGATACGCAGTATTTT; CDR3 protein: CASSPLGGVADTQYF
V gene: TRBV5-4; clone size: .; D gene: TRBD1; J gene: TRBJ2-1; CDR3 DNA: TGTGCCAGCAGCTCGGGTACGACAGGGGCCAATGAGCAGTTCTTC; CDR3 protein: CASSSGTTGANEQFF
V gene: TRBV5-1; clone size: .; D gene: .; J gene: TRBJ1-2; CDR3 DNA: TGCGCCAGCAGCTTGGATGTGAGAGGCTACACCTTC; CDR3 protein: CASSLDVRGYTF
V gene: TRBV5-1; clone size: .; D gene: TRBD1; J gene: TRBJ2-1; CDR3 DNA: TGCGCCAGCAGCCGACAGGGGACGGACTACAATGAGCAGTTCTTC; CDR3 protein: CASSRQGTDYNEQFF
V gene: TRBV28; clone size: .; D gene: .; J gene: TRBJ2-3; CDR3 DNA: TGTGCCAGCAGAACGGGCCTACTCACAGATACGCAGTATTTT; CDR3 protein: CASRTGLLTDTQYF
V gene: TRBV7-2; clone size: .; D gene: .; J gene: TRBJ1-2; CDR3 DNA: TGTGCCAGCAGCTTCCTCGGGACTGCTAACTATGGCTACACCTTC; CDR3 protein: CASSFLGTANYGYTF
V gene: TRBV11-1; clone size: .; D gene: TRBD2; J gene: TRBJ2-5; CDR3 DNA: TGTGCCAGCAGCGGAGGGTGGCTAGCGGGACAAGAGACCCAGTACTTC; CDR3 protein: CASSGGWLAGQETQYF
V gene: TRBV18; clone size: .; D gene: .; J gene: TRBJ2-7; CDR3 DNA: TGTGCCAGCTCACCAGTAGCCCCCGGCGAGCAGTACTTC; CDR3 protein: CASSPVAPGEQYF
V gene: TRBV2; clone size: .; D gene: .; J gene: TRBJ1-2; CDR3 DNA: TGTGCCAGCAGTGAATATGATGGGAGCTATGGCTACACCTTC; CDR3 protein: CASSEYDGSYGYTF
V gene: TRBV7-3; clone size: .; D gene: TRBD2; J gene: TRBJ2-2; CDR3 DNA: TGTGCCAGCAGCTCCACTCCTGGGACTAGCGGAGCCACCGGGGAGCTGTTTTTT; CDR3 protein: CASSSTPGTSGATGELFF
V gene: TRBV19; clone size: .; D gene: TRBD1; J gene: TRBJ2-2; CDR3 DNA: TGTGCCAGTAGTATCGACAGGGGCGCGTACACCGGGGAGCTGTTTTTT; CDR3 protein: CASSIDRGAYTGELFF
V gene: TRBV18; clone size: .; D gene: TRBD1; J gene: TRBJ2-5; CDR3 DNA: TGTGCCAGCTCCCCCGGGACAGGGGGCGTAGAGACCCAGTACTTC; CDR3 protein: CASSPGTGGVETQYF
V gene: TRBV28; clone size: .; D gene: .; J gene: TRBJ2-2; CDR3 DNA: TGTGCCAGCAGTTTTCCGGGGGGCCTTACCGGGGAGCTGTTTTTT; CDR3 protein: CASSFPGGLTGELFF
V gene: TRBV11-3; clone size: .; D gene: TRBD2; J gene: TRBJ2-2; CDR3 DNA: TGTGCCAGCAGCGTGGGAGGGTGGAACACCGGGGAGCTGTTTTTT; CDR3 protein: CASSVGGWNTGELFF
V gene: TRBV28; clone size: .; D gene: .; J gene: TRBJ2-6; CDR3 DNA: TGTGCCAGCAGTGGGCGAAGGGCAGACTCTGGGGCCAACGTCCTGACTTTC; CDR3 protein: CASSGRRADSGANVLTF
V gene: TRBV14; clone size: .; D gene: .; J gene: TRBJ1-3; CDR3 DNA: TGTGCCAGCAGCCTCGCCACTGGAAACACCATATATTTT; CDR3 protein: CASSLATGNTIYF
V gene: TRBV30; clone size: .; D gene: .; J gene: TRBJ1-2; CDR3 DNA: TGTGCCTGGAGTTCAGGGGCGGGTGGCTACACCTTC; CDR3 protein: CAWSSGAGGYTF
V gene: TRBV2; clone size: .; D gene: .; J gene: TRBJ2-7; CDR3 DNA: TGTGCCAGCAGTGAAGAGCGGACCACCTACGAGCAGTACTTC; CDR3 protein: CASSEERTTYEQYF
V gene: TRBV2; clone size: once; D gene: TRBD1; J gene: TRBJ2-7; CDR3 DNA: TGTGCCAGCAAGAGGCGTCAGGGGGCCTACGAGCAGTACTTC; CDR3 protein: CASKRRQGAYEQYF
V gene: TRBV5-1; clone size: .; D gene: .; J gene: TRBJ2-5; CDR3 DNA: TGCGCCAGCAGCGTGGACAGTAGACAAGAGACCCAGTACTTC; CDR3 protein: CASSVDSRQETQYF
V gene: TRBV15; clone size: once; D gene: .; J gene: TRBJ1-3; CDR3 DNA: TGTGCCACCAGCAGAGGGGGGACTTCGGGAAACACCATATATTTT; CDR3 protein: CATSRGGTSGNTIYF
V gene: TRBV9; clone size: .; D gene: .; J gene: TRBJ1-4; CDR3 DNA: TGTGCCAGCAGCGTAGACCTCGGAAATGAAAAACTGTTTTTT; CDR3 protein: CASSVDLGNEKLFF